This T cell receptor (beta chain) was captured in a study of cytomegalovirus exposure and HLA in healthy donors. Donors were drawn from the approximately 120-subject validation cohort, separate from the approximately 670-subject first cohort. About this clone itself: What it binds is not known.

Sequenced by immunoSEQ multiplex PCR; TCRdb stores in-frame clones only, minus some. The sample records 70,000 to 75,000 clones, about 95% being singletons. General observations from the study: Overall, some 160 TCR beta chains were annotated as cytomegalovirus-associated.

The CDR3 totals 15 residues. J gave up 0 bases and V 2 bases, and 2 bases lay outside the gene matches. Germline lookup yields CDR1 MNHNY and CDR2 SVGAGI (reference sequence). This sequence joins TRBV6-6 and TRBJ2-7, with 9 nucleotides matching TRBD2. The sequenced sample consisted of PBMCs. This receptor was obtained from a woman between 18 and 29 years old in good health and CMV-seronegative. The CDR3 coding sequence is TGTGCCAGCAGTTACCTAGCGGGGATCTCCTACGAGCAGTACTTC. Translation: CASSYLAGISYEQYF.